Below, 14 T cell receptor beta chains from the same sample are listed, as sequenced in a study of PD-1 blockade in classical Hodgkin lymphoma. There was relapse after autologous stem cell transplantation in every patient, and there was variation in brentuximab vedotin exposure. Sequenced by immunoSEQ multiplex PCR; TCRdb stores in-frame clones only, minus some. The sample records 20,000 to 25,000 clones, approximately 80% being singletons. This sample comprised peripheral blood mononuclear cells (PBMCs), obtained before the second cycle of nivolumab. The receptor source for this set is a human donor with classical Hodgkin lymphoma.

V usage is TRBV6-5 and J usage is TRBJ2-2, with D maybe TRBD2 (6 bases). Germline values: CDR1 MNHEY, CDR2 SVGAGI. This CDR3 is 13 amino acids long. Between the trimmed V and J ends, which lost 10 bases and 7 bases, there was a span of 16 bases. CDR3 in DNA: TGTGCCACCCGCGCGGGGCTACTCGGGGAGCTGTTTTTT. Residues: CATRAGLLGELFF.

This clone was counted a few times. V gene TRBV30 combines with J gene TRBJ2-7, with TRBD2 matching 10 bases. V was clipped by 4 bases and J by 5 bases; unmatched bases: 5. There are 13 residues in the CDR3. CDR1 and CDR2 (germline): GTSNPN, SVGIG (reference sequence). DNA for the CDR3: TGTGCCTGGACTAGCGGGAGTGGAAACGAGCAGTACTTC. Amino acid sequence: CAWTSGSGNEQYF.

The chain is built from TRBV19 and TRBJ2-3; no reliable D call. V was trimmed by 1 base and J by 0 bases, leaving 11 bases between them. The CDR3 runs to 16 residues. CDR1 is LNHDA and CDR2 is SQIVND in the germline V gene (reference sequence). The CDR3 reads CASSIGLAGSTDTQYF. The CDR3 bases are TGTGCCAGTAGTATAGGGTTAGCTGGGAGCACAGATACGCAGTATTTT.

This sequence joins TRBV7-2 and TRBJ2-1, with TRBD2 matching over 9 bases. CDR1 and CDR2 (germline): SGHTA, FQGNSA. The junction had 12 bases not matched to a gene; V was cut back by 1 base and J by 2 bases. This CDR3 is 19 amino acids long. DNA of the CDR3: TGTGCCAGCAGCTTAGTTGCGGGTAGCGGGAGACCCGCCTACAATGAGCAGTTCTTC. It is translated as CASSLVAGSGRPAYNEQFF.

The V and J genes are TRBV28 and TRBJ1-4, with unresolved D. Germline V gives CDR1 MDHEN, CDR2 SYDVKM. Trimming removed 2 bases at V and 8 bases at J, with 9 bases between. The CDR3 consists of 13 residues. CDR3 in DNA: TGTGCCAGCAGTTTACTAATCGGCGAAAAACTGTTTTTT. Protein product: CASSLLIGEKLFF. Drawing the rest from reference TRBV28 and TRBJ1-4, the complete variable domain is DVKVTQSSRYLVKRTGEKVFLECVQDMDHENMFWYRQDPGLGLRLIYFSYDVKMKEKGDIPEGYSVSREKKERFSLILESASTNQTSMYLCASSLLIGEKLFFGSGTQLSVL.

The chain recombines TRBV2 with TRBJ1-5; tentatively, D is TRBD1 (5 bases). This CDR3 is 15 amino acids long. Between the trimmed V and J ends, which lost 1 base and 5 bases, there was a span of 12 bases. Germline CDR1 and CDR2: SNHLY and FYNNEI. The CDR3 is CASSEGRQGYQPQHF. CDR3 sequence (DNA): TGTGCCAGCAGTGAAGGGCGGCAGGGTTATCAGCCCCAGCATTTT. Full variable domain (rest looked up from reference TRBV2 and TRBJ1-5): EPEVTQTPSHQVTQMGQEVILRCVPISNHLYFYWYRQILGQKVEFLVSFYNNEISEKSEIFDDQFSVERPDGSNFTLKIRSTKLEDSAMYFCASSEGRQGYQPQHFGDGTRLSIL.

The chain joins TRBV7-2 to TRBJ2-4; TRBD2 is a possible D gene (5 bases). Germline CDR1 SGHTA, CDR2 FQGNSA. Trimming pared 0 bases from V and 3 bases from J, leaving 6 bases between. This CDR3 is built from 14 residues. The CDR3 loop is CASSLAGSKNIQYF. CDR3 nucleotide sequence: TGTGCCAGCAGCTTAGCGGGGAGCAAAAACATTCAGTACTTC.

J is TRBJ2-5 and V is TRBV2, with D perhaps TRBD1 (5 bases). CDR1 and CDR2 from the germline V gene are SNHLY and FYNNEI. The CDR3 is 15 amino acids. Trimming cost V 2 bases and J 4 bases, with 14 bases left between them. The CDR3 loop is CASSESQGFPETQYF. CDR3 nucleotide sequence: TGTGCCAGCAGTGAATCGCAGGGTTTCCCAGAGACCCAGTACTTC. Full variable domain (outside the CDR3, taken from reference TRBV2 and TRBJ2-5): EPEVTQTPSHQVTQMGQEVILRCVPISNHLYFYWYRQILGQKVEFLVSFYNNEISEKSEIFDDQFSVERPDGSNFTLKIRSTKLEDSAMYFCASSESQGFPETQYFGPGTRLLVL.

The chain uses TRBV5-1 and TRBJ2-7; 8 nucleotides line up with TRBD2. The CDR3 is made up of 15 amino acids. The V gene end was trimmed by 0 bases and the J gene end by 2 bases; junction bases not matched to a gene: 4. Germline V gene data show CDR1 as SGHRS and CDR2 as YFSETQ. CDR3 sequence reads: CASSLVAGGPYEQYF. The DNA of the CDR3 is TGCGCCAGCAGCTTGGTTGCGGGAGGCCCCTACGAGCAGTACTTC.

Only one count was recorded for this clone. CDR3 in amino acids: CASSEGPFYEQYF. In nucleotides, the CDR3 is TGCGCCAGCAGCGAAGGACCTTTCTACGAGCAGTACTTC. The V and J genes are TRBV5-1 and TRBJ2-7; unclear D gene. The germline CDR1 and CDR2 sequences are SGHRS and YFSETQ. CDR3 length equals 13 residues. With 4 bases removed from V and 3 bases from J, the gap between germline ends came to 11 bases. Full variable domain (outside the CDR3, taken from reference TRBV5-1 and TRBJ2-7): KAGVTQTPRYLIKTRGQQVTLSCSPISGHRSVSWYQQTPGQGLQFLFEYFSETQRNKGNFPGRFSGRQFSNSRSEMNVSTLELGDSALYLCASSEGPFYEQYFGPGTRLTVT.

This sequence joins TRBV28 and TRBJ1-2; weak D call: TRBD1 (5 bases). CDR3 length equals 11 residues. V lost 11 bases and J lost 0, with 7 bases in between. Germline V gene sequence: CDR1 MDHEN, CDR2 SYDVKM. The CDR3 DNA reads as TGTGCCGTCAGGGCTAACTATGGCTACACCTTC. This sequence encodes CAVRANYGYTF.

This clone has a single count. The CDR3 sequence: CASSLDQSTDTQYF. The CDR3 bases are TGTGCCAGTAGTTTGGACCAGTCCACAGATACGCAGTATTTT. V and J are TRBV19 and TRBJ2-3; the D is unclear. The CDR3 has 14 amino acids. Germline loops: CDR1 LNHDA, CDR2 SQIVND (reference sequence). Between the trimmed V and J ends, which lost 5 bases and 2 bases, there was a span of 11 bases.

This clone was seen only once. The V call is TRBV30, the J call TRBJ1-5; a weak D match, TRBD1 (6 bases). V was trimmed by 2 bases and J by 5 bases, leaving 10 bases between them. Looked up from germline, CDR1 is GTSNPN and CDR2 is SVGIG (reference sequence). The CDR3 extends over 13 amino acids. As DNA, the CDR3 is TGTGCCTGGAGTCGGGGGCGGGATCAGCCCCAGCATTTT. This gives the protein CAWSRGRDQPQHF.

This clone occurred a few times. The chain couples TRBV28 to TRBJ2-1; TRBD2 might be the D (6 bases). Trimming took off 4 bases at V and 7 bases at J, with 17 bases between the two ends. Germline values: CDR1 MDHEN, CDR2 SYDVKM. The CDR3 consists of 15 residues. The CDR3 DNA reads TGTGCCAGCAGTTCACTGGGGGGTTTGAGGAATGAGCAGTTCTTC. Encoded protein: CASSSLGGLRNEQFF.